The source of this T cell receptor (beta chain) is a study of T cell responses to AZD1222 COVID-19 vaccine. Study summary: It was second doses at about 4 or about 12 weeks that were pooled. Study-level findings and limits: The study sampled repertoires only after the peak T cell response.

V was trimmed by 0 bases and J by 4 bases, leaving 14 bases between them. The CDR3 is made up of 16 amino acids. Germline CDR1 and CDR2: SGDLS and YYNGEE. Libraries were prepared by immunoSEQ multiplex PCR; TCRdb keeps only in-frame clonotypes and omits some of them. Of roughly 100,000 clones in the sample, 82% are singletons; the top ten hold less than 6%. Of note for this clone: No antigen is known for it.

Sequencing used peripheral blood, obtained on day 0 of AZD1222 vaccination. The receptor comes from an adult in good health. The V gene is TRBV9, the J gene TRBJ2-1; a possible D gene is TRBD2 (6 bases). This CDR3 is CASSVGARGAYNEQFF. CDR3 sequence (DNA): TGTGCCAGCAGCGTAGGTGCGCGGGGAGCTTACAATGAGCAGTTCTTC.